The following is a T cell receptor beta chain sequence with its context. The antigen is unknown. This sample stems from a study of T cell repertoires in cytomegalovirus infection. Study-wide findings and caveats: Cumulative frequency of public TCR beta families picked out carriers of CMV plus the relevant HLA.

Trimming removed 0 bases at V and 1 base at J, with 13 bases between. Looked up from germline, CDR1 is MNHEY and CDR2 is SMNVEV (reference sequence). This CDR3 is built from 16 residues. TCRdb passed the reads through MiXCR, listing each CDR3 protein once. This table holds 700,000 to 900,000 distinct CDR3 sequences, 25% to 35% found once. The sequence was obtained from a human donor in good health (CMV status not recorded). Some clones in this sample may be carry-over from other donors' samples. Sequencing was performed on cultured CD8+ T cells from PBMCs, taken from culture after CMV antigen stimulation. The chain couples TRBV27 to TRBJ2-7, with D hard to call. CDR3 loop: CASSLSGSLQSYEQYV. CDR3 in DNA: TGTGCCAGCAGTTTATCGGGCAGCCTACAATCCTACGAGCAGTACGTC.